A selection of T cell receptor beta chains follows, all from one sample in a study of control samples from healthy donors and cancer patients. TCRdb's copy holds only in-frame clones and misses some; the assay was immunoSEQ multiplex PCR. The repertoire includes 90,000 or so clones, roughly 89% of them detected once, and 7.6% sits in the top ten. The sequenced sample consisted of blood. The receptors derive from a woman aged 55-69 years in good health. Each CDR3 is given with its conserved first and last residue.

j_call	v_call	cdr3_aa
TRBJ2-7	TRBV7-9	CASSLRSGGTYEQYF
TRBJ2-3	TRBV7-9	CASEASGLTDTQYF
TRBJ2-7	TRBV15	CATSRDPTGSEQYF
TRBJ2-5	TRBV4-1	CASSSRYQETQYF
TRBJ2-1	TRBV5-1	CASSLAAGRGRNEQFF
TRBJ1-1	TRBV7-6	CASSLLRVPNTEAFF
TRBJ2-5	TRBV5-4	CASSLDSGAGGETQYF
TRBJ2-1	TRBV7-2	CASSLLSEYNEQFF
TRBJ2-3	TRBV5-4	CASSWGTSGRGTDTQYF
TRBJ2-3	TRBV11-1	CASSGTRDTQYF
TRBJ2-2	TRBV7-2	CASSLRTGGGGELFF
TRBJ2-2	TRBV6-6	CASRLIGGRIGELFF
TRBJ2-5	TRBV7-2	CASSTSRYQETQYF
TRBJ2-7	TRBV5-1	CASKNGDIYEQYF
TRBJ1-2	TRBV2	CASSGFGNYGYTF
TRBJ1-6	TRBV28	CASQGTAYNSPLHF
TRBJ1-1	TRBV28	CASTEGKWTEAFF
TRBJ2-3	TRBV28	CATARFRGARTDTQYF
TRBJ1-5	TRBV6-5	CASKEHGSNQPQHF
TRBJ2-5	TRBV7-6	CASSSGTGGLETQYF
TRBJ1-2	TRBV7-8	CASSPNRDRSYGYTF
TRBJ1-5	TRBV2	CASSWGGGGNQPQHF
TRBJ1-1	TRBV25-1	CASSESGVPTEAFF
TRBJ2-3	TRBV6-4	CASSQDRADTQYF
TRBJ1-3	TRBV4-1	CASSQGKQGARGNTIYF
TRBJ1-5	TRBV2	CASSEEQDSNQPQHF
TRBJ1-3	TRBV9	CASSVDQGTGGGNTIYF
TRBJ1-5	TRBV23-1	CASSQWRTGAEQPQHF
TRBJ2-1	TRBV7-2	CASSLGGGQGRFF
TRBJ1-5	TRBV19	CASSTRLGDGYSNQPQHF
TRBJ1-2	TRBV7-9	CASSLEPGTATGGYTF
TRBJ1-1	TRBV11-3	CASSLTINTEAFF